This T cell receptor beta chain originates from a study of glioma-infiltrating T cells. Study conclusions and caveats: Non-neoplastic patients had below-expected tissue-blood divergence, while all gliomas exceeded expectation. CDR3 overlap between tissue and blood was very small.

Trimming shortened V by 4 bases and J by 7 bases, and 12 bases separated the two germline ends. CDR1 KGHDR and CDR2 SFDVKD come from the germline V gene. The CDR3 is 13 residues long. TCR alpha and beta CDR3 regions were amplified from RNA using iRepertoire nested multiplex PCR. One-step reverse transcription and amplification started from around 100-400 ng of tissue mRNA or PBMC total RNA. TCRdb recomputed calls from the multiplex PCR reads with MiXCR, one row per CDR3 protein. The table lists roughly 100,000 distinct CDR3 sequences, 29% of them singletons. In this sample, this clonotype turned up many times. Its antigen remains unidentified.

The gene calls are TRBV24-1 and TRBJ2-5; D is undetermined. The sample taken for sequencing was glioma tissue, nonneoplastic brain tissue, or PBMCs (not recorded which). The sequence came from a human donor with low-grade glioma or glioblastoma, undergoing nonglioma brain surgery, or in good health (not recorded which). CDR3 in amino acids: CATSEMLKGTQYF. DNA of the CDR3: TGTGCCACCAGTGAAATGTTAAAGGGGACCCAGTACTTC.